Listed below are T cell receptor beta chains from one sample, sequenced in a study of long-term antiretroviral therapy in people with HIV. Assay: immunoSEQ multiplex PCR; the TCRdb copy retains only in-frame clones and omits some. The sample yields about 31,000 clones, approximately 83% seen once. Sequenced here: unsorted PBMCs, sampled 0.8 years before starting antiretroviral therapy. These receptors came from a man younger than 35 with HIV. The CDR3 runs from the conserved cysteine through the conserved F or W. A D gene is named only where the DNA matches it firmly. Some rows mark clone size as missing; the rest say once, few, many or name a class of expanded clone.

abundance	v_gene	j_gene	d_gene	CDR3aa	CDR3nt
NA	TRBV7-9	TRBJ2-2	NA	CASSFGGGPTGELFF	TGTGCCAGCAGCTTTGGAGGGGGTCCTACCGGGGAGCTGTTTTTT
NA	TRBV27	TRBJ2-3	NA	CASSPARISAQYF	TGTGCCAGCAGTCCAGCCCGGATCAGTGCGCAGTATTTT
NA	TRBV10-3	TRBJ1-2	TRBD1	CAISAEGTASYGYTF	TGTGCCATCAGCGCCGAAGGGACAGCCTCCTATGGCTACACCTTC
few	TRBV14	TRBJ2-7	NA	CASSHGGDTSYEQYF	TGTGCCAGCAGCCATGGGGGCGATACCTCCTACGAGCAGTACTTC
NA	TRBV5-6	TRBJ2-2	NA	CASTVLAGAGELFF	TGTGCCAGCACCGTATTGGCCGGGGCCGGGGAGCTGTTTTTT
NA	TRBV5-1	TRBJ2-1	TRBD1	CASSIAQGAYNEQFF	TGCGCCAGCAGCATCGCTCAGGGGGCCTACAATGAGCAGTTCTTC
NA	TRBV29-1	TRBJ1-2	TRBD1	CSGGGTETYGYTF	TGCAGCGGAGGCGGGACAGAAACCTATGGCTACACCTTC
NA	TRBV7-2	TRBJ1-2	TRBD1	CASSLARGQGSRGGYTF	TGTGCCAGCAGCTTAGCCCGGGGACAGGGATCCCGTGGAGGCTACACCTTC
once	TRBV6-1	TRBJ2-3	NA	CASTGLTGADTQYF	TGTGCCAGCACAGGGCTTACGGGCGCAGATACGCAGTATTTT
NA	TRBV2	TRBJ1-5	NA	CASSISPNQPQHF	TGTGCCAGCAGTATAAGTCCTAATCAGCCCCAGCATTTT
few	TRBV27	TRBJ1-5	NA	CASSLMLGNQPQHF	TGTGCCAGCAGTTTAATGCTTGGCAATCAGCCCCAGCATTTT
NA	TRBV4-3	TRBJ2-1	NA	CASSLRGDRLLNNEQFF	TGCGCCAGCAGCCTCAGGGGGGACAGACTCTTAAACAATGAGCAGTTCTTC
NA	TRBV12-2	TRBJ1-4	NA	CASRCHRGLREKLFF	TGTGCAAGTCGCTGCCACAGGGGGCTACGTGAAAAACTGTTTTTT
NA	TRBV9	TRBJ2-5	TRBD1	CASSVGTGGSQETQYF	TGTGCCAGCAGCGTAGGAACAGGGGGCTCCCAAGAGACCCAGTACTTC
NA	TRBV4-3	TRBJ1-2	NA	CASSQESYGYTF	TGCGCCAGCAGCCAAGAAAGCTATGGCTACACCTTC
NA	TRBV14	TRBJ2-3	TRBD2	CASSQVISGGGGDTQYF	TGTGCCAGCAGCCAAGTAATTAGCGGGGGTGGTGGAGATACGCAGTATTTT
NA	TRBV30	TRBJ1-1	NA	CAWSSQGTEAFF	TGTGCCTGGAGTTCTCAGGGTACTGAAGCTTTCTTT
NA	TRBV27	TRBJ2-7	NA	CASSLSYETGTSLEQYF	TGTGCCAGCAGTTTATCCTACGAAACTGGCACCTCCCTCGAGCAGTACTTC
NA	TRBV15	TRBJ2-2	NA	CATCDVLANTGELFF	TGTGCCACCTGTGACGTTTTGGCGAACACCGGGGAGCTGTTTTTT
NA	TRBV7-3	TRBJ1-2	TRBD1	CASSPGTGSYGYTF	TGTGCCAGCAGCCCTGGGACAGGGAGCTATGGCTACACCTTC
NA	TRBV27	TRBJ1-5	TRBD1	CASSSLQGLRQPQHF	TGTGCCAGCAGTTCCTTACAGGGGCTAAGGCAGCCCCAGCATTTT
NA	TRBV6-1	TRBJ2-3	NA	CASSELPILLSTDTQYF	TGTGCCAGCAGTGAGTTACCCATCCTATTAAGCACAGATACGCAGTATTTT
NA	TRBV29-1	TRBJ2-5	TRBD2	CSIVGLGGQETQYF	TGCAGCATTGTCGGGCTCGGGGGGCAAGAGACCCAGTACTTC
NA	TRBV10-3	TRBJ1-4	NA	CAISESAGSVRTNEKLFF	TGTGCCATCAGTGAGTCGGCAGGGTCGGTAAGGACTAATGAAAAACTGTTTTTT
NA	TRBV7-9	TRBJ2-1	NA	CASSSKGLGVTDEQFF	TGTGCCAGCAGCTCAAAGGGCTTAGGGGTTACCGATGAGCAGTTCTTC
NA	TRBV19	TRBJ1-6	NA	CASSRTRQNSGNSYNSPLHF	TGTGCCAGTAGTAGGACCAGACAAAACTCCGGCAACTCCTATAATTCACCCCTCCACTTT
NA	TRBV7-2	TRBJ1-5	NA	CASSNHGALLSNQPQHF	TGTGCCAGCAGCAACCACGGGGCTCTTTTGTCGAATCAGCCCCAGCATTTT
NA	TRBV10-3	TRBJ1-5	NA	CAISAGGENQPQHF	TGTGCCATCAGCGCCGGGGGGGAGAATCAGCCCCAGCATTTT
NA	TRBV7-9	TRBJ2-1	TRBD2	CASSTDLAGGSYNEQFF	TGTGCCAGCAGCACGGACCTAGCGGGGGGTTCCTACAATGAGCAGTTCTTC
NA	TRBV6-6	TRBJ2-7	NA	CASSSSDRPYEQYF	TGTGCCAGCAGTTCATCTGACAGGCCCTACGAGCAGTACTTC
NA	TRBV7-6	TRBJ1-5	NA	CASSLGGWQPQHF	TGTGCCAGCAGCTTAGGTGGCTGGCAGCCCCAGCATTTT
NA	TRBV19	TRBJ1-1	NA	CASSNPGRPDEAFF	TGTGCCAGTAGTAATCCGGGACGCCCGGATGAAGCTTTCTTT
NA	TRBV28	TRBJ2-5	NA	CASSAPRARETQYF	TGTGCCAGCAGTGCCCCCAGGGCACGAGAGACCCAGTACTTC
NA	TRBV2	TRBJ2-2	NA	CASSEALGTAGLGTGELFF	TGTGCCAGCAGTGAAGCGCTTGGGACGGCGGGGCTCGGGACCGGGGAGCTGTTTTTT
NA	TRBV7-6	TRBJ1-4	NA	CASSLGDGRESELFF	TGTGCCAGCAGCTTAGGGGACGGCAGGGAGTCGGAACTGTTTTTT
NA	TRBV5-1	TRBJ2-3	NA	CASSGRDPTDTQYF	TGCGCCAGCAGCGGCAGGGATCCCACAGATACGCAGTATTTT
NA	TRBV7-8	TRBJ2-3	TRBD1	CASSLTGTGTGDTQYF	TGTGCCAGCAGCTTGACCGGGACAGGGACTGGAGATACGCAGTATTTT
once	TRBV29-1	TRBJ2-3	TRBD1	CSVPQGASTDTQYF	TGCAGCGTCCCGCAGGGGGCCAGCACAGATACGCAGTATTTT
NA	TRBV27	TRBJ1-5	NA	CASSLRNKQPQHF	TGTGCCAGCAGTTTACGGAATAAGCAGCCCCAGCATTTT
NA	TRBV5-6	TRBJ2-5	NA	CASSLAPGEGETQYF	TGTGCCAGCAGCTTGGCGCCAGGGGAGGGTGAGACCCAGTACTTC
NA	TRBV27	TRBJ1-2	NA	CASSFGQGGNGYTF	TGTGCCAGCAGTTTCGGTCAGGGAGGGAATGGCTACACCTTC
NA	TRBV4-2	TRBJ2-1	TRBD2	CASSPYGGGDEQFF	TGTGCCAGCAGCCCGTATGGGGGAGGGGATGAGCAGTTCTTC
NA	TRBV5-4	TRBJ1-1	NA	CASSVENTEAFF	TGTGCCAGCAGCGTGGAGAACACTGAAGCTTTCTTT
NA	TRBV9	TRBJ1-1	NA	CASSVLDSEAFF	TGTGCCAGCAGCGTACTCGACAGTGAAGCTTTCTTT
few	TRBV11-2	TRBJ2-7	NA	CASSLGQYEQYF	TGTGCCAGCAGCCTGGGGCAATACGAGCAGTACTTC
NA	TRBV5-8	TRBJ1-2	NA	CASSSRFRGIDGYTF	TGTGCCAGCAGTTCGAGGTTCAGGGGAATCGACGGCTACACCTTC